Listed below are T cell receptor beta chains from one sample, sequenced in a study of cytotoxic CD8 clonotypes in ibrutinib-treated CLL. Measured with immunoSEQ multiplex PCR; TCRdb has only the in-frame clones, and not every one. This repertoire shows roughly 200,000 clones, 60% to 80% found once; its top ten account for 11%. Sample: PBMCs, taken after 12 months of ibrutinib treatment. Receptor source: a human donor with chronic lymphocytic leukemia. Each CDR3 is given with its conserved first and last residue. Fields, in order: D gene, J gene, V gene, clone size, CDR3 DNA, CDR3 protein. The D gene is left open where the match is weak. The size field is filled for only some rows; it gives once, few, many or a size class.

D gene: TRBD1
J gene: TRBJ2-7
V gene: TRBV19
clone size: .
CDR3 DNA: TGTGCCAGTAGCATATGGGGACAGGGTATCTACGAGCAGTACTTC
CDR3 protein: CASSIWGQGIYEQYF

D gene: .
J gene: TRBJ2-7
V gene: TRBV6-6
clone size: .
CDR3 DNA: TGTGCCAGCAGTTCCGAGGGGGGGCAGTACTTC
CDR3 protein: CASSSEGGQYF

D gene: TRBD2
J gene: TRBJ2-5
V gene: TRBV5-6
clone size: .
CDR3 DNA: TGTGCCAGCAGCCAACTAGCGCGGGGAGAGACCCAGTACTTC
CDR3 protein: CASSQLARGETQYF

D gene: .
J gene: TRBJ2-1
V gene: TRBV7-2
clone size: .
CDR3 DNA: TGTGCCAGCAGCTTAGCAATAGGGGGTGAGCAGTTCTTC
CDR3 protein: CASSLAIGGEQFF

D gene: .
J gene: TRBJ1-1
V gene: TRBV28
clone size: .
CDR3 DNA: TGTGCCAGCAGTTTTCTCAACACTGAAGCTTTCTTT
CDR3 protein: CASSFLNTEAFF

D gene: .
J gene: TRBJ2-5
V gene: TRBV10-2
clone size: once
CDR3 DNA: TGCGCCAGCAGTGAGGGAGGCCAAGAGACCCAGTACTTC
CDR3 protein: CASSEGGQETQYF

D gene: TRBD2
J gene: TRBJ2-3
V gene: TRBV29-1
clone size: .
CDR3 DNA: TGCAGCGTTATGGGGCGGGAGGGCCGCATGATGACAGATACGCAGTATTTT
CDR3 protein: CSVMGREGRMMTDTQYF

D gene: .
J gene: TRBJ2-3
V gene: TRBV20-1
clone size: .
CDR3 DNA: TGCAGTGCAGCAGGGACAGATACGCAGTATTTT
CDR3 protein: CSAAGTDTQYF

D gene: .
J gene: TRBJ1-1
V gene: TRBV7-9
clone size: few
CDR3 DNA: TGTGCCAGCAGCCTCAGTGGGGCTGAAGCTTTCTTT
CDR3 protein: CASSLSGAEAFF

D gene: TRBD2
J gene: TRBJ2-2
V gene: TRBV4-1
clone size: .
CDR3 DNA: TGCGCCAGCAGCCGAATAGCGGGGGCCGACACCGGGGAGCTGTTTTTT
CDR3 protein: CASSRIAGADTGELFF

D gene: .
J gene: TRBJ2-2
V gene: TRBV5-1
clone size: .
CDR3 DNA: TGCGCCAGCAGCTTGCTAGGGTCCAGGGCCACCGGGGAGCTGTTTTTT
CDR3 protein: CASSLLGSRATGELFF

D gene: .
J gene: TRBJ1-5
V gene: TRBV30
clone size: .
CDR3 DNA: TGTGCCTGGAGTGTTTTCGGGGGCAATCAGCCCCAGCATTTT
CDR3 protein: CAWSVFGGNQPQHF

D gene: .
J gene: TRBJ1-3
V gene: TRBV18
clone size: .
CDR3 DNA: TGTGCCAGCTCACCGGGCGATCTGGGAGGAAACACCATATATTTT
CDR3 protein: CASSPGDLGGNTIYF

D gene: .
J gene: TRBJ1-4
V gene: TRBV5-4
clone size: .
CDR3 DNA: TGTGCCAGCAGCTTGACAGGGATTAATGAAAAACTGTTTTTT
CDR3 protein: CASSLTGINEKLFF

D gene: .
J gene: TRBJ2-7
V gene: TRBV7-7
clone size: .
CDR3 DNA: TGTGCTAGCAGTCGAAATCAGGGAGGCGAGCAGTACTTC
CDR3 protein: CASSRNQGGEQYF

D gene: TRBD1
J gene: TRBJ1-1
V gene: TRBV29-1
clone size: .
CDR3 DNA: TGCAGCGTTGAACCTCACCTACACAGGGGGGAAGCTTTCTTT
CDR3 protein: CSVEPHLHRGEAFF

D gene: TRBD1
J gene: TRBJ2-5
V gene: TRBV28
clone size: .
CDR3 DNA: TGTGCCAGCAGTACGGGACAGGGGATGGAGACCCAGTACTTC
CDR3 protein: CASSTGQGMETQYF

D gene: .
J gene: TRBJ1-2
V gene: TRBV18
clone size: few
CDR3 DNA: TGTGCCAGCTCACCATTTCCGGAGCACTATGGCTACACCTTC
CDR3 protein: CASSPFPEHYGYTF

D gene: TRBD1
J gene: TRBJ2-1
V gene: TRBV29-1
clone size: .
CDR3 DNA: TGCAGCGTTGATTCGGGACAGGTTTCCTACAATGAGCAGTTCTTC
CDR3 protein: CSVDSGQVSYNEQFF

D gene: TRBD2
J gene: TRBJ2-7
V gene: TRBV4-1
clone size: few
CDR3 DNA: TGCGCCAGCAGCCAAGATTACCCTAGCGGGAGGCACGAGCAGTACTTC
CDR3 protein: CASSQDYPSGRHEQYF

D gene: .
J gene: TRBJ2-7
V gene: TRBV30
clone size: few
CDR3 DNA: TGTGCCTGGAGTGTACAGGGTATGGGCGAGCAGTACTTC
CDR3 protein: CAWSVQGMGEQYF

D gene: .
J gene: TRBJ2-6
V gene: TRBV5-4
clone size: .
CDR3 DNA: TGTGCCAGCAGCTTAGCTGGGGCCAACGTCCTGACTTTC
CDR3 protein: CASSLAGANVLTF

D gene: TRBD2
J gene: TRBJ2-3
V gene: TRBV7-7
clone size: once
CDR3 DNA: TGTGCTAGCAGCATTAGCGGGCACAGCACAGATACGCAGTATTTT
CDR3 protein: CASSISGHSTDTQYF

D gene: TRBD1
J gene: TRBJ1-2
V gene: TRBV10-3
clone size: once
CDR3 DNA: TGTGCCATCAGACCCGACAGGGGCGCCCAGGATGGCTACACCTTC
CDR3 protein: CAIRPDRGAQDGYTF

D gene: TRBD2
J gene: TRBJ2-1
V gene: TRBV7-9
clone size: once
CDR3 DNA: TGTGCCAGCAGCTCTGGCGGGAGCTTAGGGTATGAGCAGTTCTTC
CDR3 protein: CASSSGGSLGYEQFF

D gene: .
J gene: TRBJ2-1
V gene: TRBV12-1
clone size: .
CDR3 DNA: TGTGCCAGCTCAGTTGAGCAGTTCTTC
CDR3 protein: CASSVEQFF

D gene: .
J gene: TRBJ2-3
V gene: TRBV7-9
clone size: .
CDR3 DNA: TGTGCCAGCAGCTCGACAGTCAATACGCAGTATTTT
CDR3 protein: CASSSTVNTQYF

D gene: .
J gene: TRBJ2-1
V gene: TRBV27
clone size: .
CDR3 DNA: TGTGCCACCAATACAGGTGGCGGCTACAATGAGCAGTTCTTC
CDR3 protein: CATNTGGGYNEQFF

D gene: TRBD1
J gene: TRBJ1-5
V gene: TRBV5-3
clone size: few
CDR3 DNA: TGTGCCAGAAGCTTGTGGGACAGGGGTAATCAGCCCCAGCATTTT
CDR3 protein: CARSLWDRGNQPQHF

D gene: TRBD1
J gene: TRBJ1-2
V gene: TRBV11-2
clone size: .
CDR3 DNA: TGTGCCAGCGCTCCAGGGGGCGATCACTATGGCTACACCTTC
CDR3 protein: CASAPGGDHYGYTF

D gene: TRBD1
J gene: TRBJ2-5
V gene: TRBV6-5
clone size: .
CDR3 DNA: TGTGCCAGCAGTTGGGACAGGGTGGGGACCCAGTACTTC
CDR3 protein: CASSWDRVGTQYF

D gene: TRBD1
J gene: TRBJ2-2
V gene: TRBV4-1
clone size: few
CDR3 DNA: TGCGCCAGCAGCCATCTAGGGACAGGGGTCAACACCGGGGAGCTGTTTTTT
CDR3 protein: CASSHLGTGVNTGELFF

D gene: .
J gene: TRBJ2-7
V gene: TRBV13
clone size: few
CDR3 DNA: TGTGCCAGCAGCAGTTCGCGGGACACCACCTACGAGCAGTACTTC
CDR3 protein: CASSSSRDTTYEQYF

D gene: .
J gene: TRBJ2-3
V gene: TRBV28
clone size: .
CDR3 DNA: TGTGCCAGCGCCGAGCGCACAGATACGCAGTATTTT
CDR3 protein: CASAERTDTQYF

D gene: .
J gene: TRBJ1-1
V gene: TRBV9
clone size: .
CDR3 DNA: TGTGCCAGCAGCCCAAGATGGGGGGGCACTGAAGCTTTCTTT
CDR3 protein: CASSPRWGGTEAFF

D gene: TRBD1
J gene: TRBJ1-2
V gene: TRBV28
clone size: .
CDR3 DNA: TGTGCCAGCAGGGATAACAGGGGCCTCTATGGCTACACCTTC
CDR3 protein: CASRDNRGLYGYTF

D gene: .
J gene: TRBJ2-1
V gene: TRBV9
clone size: .
CDR3 DNA: TGTGCCAGCAGCGTAGGGTCGGGAGTCGCCTACAATGAGCAGTTCTTC
CDR3 protein: CASSVGSGVAYNEQFF

D gene: .
J gene: TRBJ2-1
V gene: TRBV19
clone size: .
CDR3 DNA: TGTGCCAGTAGTAGATTAGACCAGGGGAATGAGCAGTTCTTC
CDR3 protein: CASSRLDQGNEQFF

D gene: .
J gene: TRBJ1-3
V gene: TRBV2
clone size: .
CDR3 DNA: TGTGCCAGCAGTGAACAGGTGATCTCTGGAAACACCATATATTTT
CDR3 protein: CASSEQVISGNTIYF

D gene: TRBD1
J gene: TRBJ1-3
V gene: TRBV2
clone size: once
CDR3 DNA: TGTGCCAGCACCAAGGACAGGGGAAACACCATATATTTT
CDR3 protein: CASTKDRGNTIYF

D gene: TRBD1
J gene: TRBJ1-2
V gene: TRBV6-5
clone size: .
CDR3 DNA: TGTGCCAGCAGTTACGAGCAGGGGGCGGGTGGCTATGGCTACACCTTC
CDR3 protein: CASSYEQGAGGYGYTF

D gene: .
J gene: TRBJ2-5
V gene: TRBV7-9
clone size: .
CDR3 DNA: TGTGCCAGCAGCTTAGAGAGACAGCAAGAGACCCAGTACTTC
CDR3 protein: CASSLERQQETQYF

D gene: .
J gene: TRBJ2-3
V gene: TRBV18
clone size: once
CDR3 DNA: TGTGCCAGCTCACCTTCCGGGGCTCGCACAGATACGCAGTATTTT
CDR3 protein: CASSPSGARTDTQYF

D gene: .
J gene: TRBJ2-3
V gene: TRBV29-1
clone size: few
CDR3 DNA: TGCAGCGTTGACAGGGGCACAGATACGCAGTATTTT
CDR3 protein: CSVDRGTDTQYF

D gene: .
J gene: TRBJ2-7
V gene: TRBV19
clone size: .
CDR3 DNA: TGTGCCAGTAGTACGAACAGGGGAGGTTCCTACGAGCAGTACTTC
CDR3 protein: CASSTNRGGSYEQYF

D gene: TRBD1
J gene: TRBJ1-4
V gene: TRBV30
clone size: .
CDR3 DNA: TGTGCCTGGAGTCAGGGGGCAACTAATGAAAAACTGTTTTTT
CDR3 protein: CAWSQGATNEKLFF

D gene: TRBD1
J gene: TRBJ2-3
V gene: TRBV14
clone size: .
CDR3 DNA: TGTGCCAGCAGCCGGGGACAGGGGGTGGCAGATACGCAGTATTTT
CDR3 protein: CASSRGQGVADTQYF

D gene: .
J gene: TRBJ2-2
V gene: TRBV5-1
clone size: few
CDR3 DNA: TGCGCCAGCAGCTTCGCGGGAATGAACACCGGGGAGCTGTTTTTT
CDR3 protein: CASSFAGMNTGELFF

D gene: .
J gene: TRBJ2-5
V gene: TRBV6-6
clone size: .
CDR3 DNA: TGTGCCAGCAGTTACGGGGCGGGAGAGACCCAGTACTTC
CDR3 protein: CASSYGAGETQYF

D gene: .
J gene: TRBJ2-6
V gene: TRBV9
clone size: .
CDR3 DNA: TGTGCCAGCAGCTCATTCTCTGGGGCCAACGTCCTGACTTTC
CDR3 protein: CASSSFSGANVLTF

D gene: TRBD1
J gene: TRBJ1-4
V gene: TRBV2
clone size: .
CDR3 DNA: TGTGCCAGCGAAGCTGGACAGGATTATAATGAAAAACTGTTTTTT
CDR3 protein: CASEAGQDYNEKLFF

D gene: TRBD1
J gene: TRBJ2-3
V gene: TRBV6-5
clone size: .
CDR3 DNA: TGTGCCAGCAGTCCCGGCGGGACAGGGAAGCAGTATTTT
CDR3 protein: CASSPGGTGKQYF